The table lists the clone carrying this T cell receptor beta chain with a few counts. Its antigen is currently unknown. The source of the sample is a study of cytomegalovirus exposure and HLA in healthy donors. Findings of the study overall: Reportedly, HLA-A and HLA-B alleles of most subjects were accurately predicted from TCR beta. In an earlier analysis, productive rearrangement rates for most beta V segments clustered near 87% or 30%. Reportedly, a later analysis found an Asian-associated ancestry cluster had fewer N-insertions than the approximately 600-donor mean.

PCR amplification relied on 60 Vbeta primers (plus 13 Jbeta primers). The data were produced by immunoSEQ multiplex PCR, yet TCRdb's version contains in-frame clones alone and is incomplete. The table records about 120,000 clones, about 8.6% of them present only once. Sequenced sample: PBMCs. The origin of this receptor is a woman aged 40 to 55 in good health and CMV-seropositive.

The DNA of the CDR3 is TGTGCCAGCAGTGAAGTCGGGACAGGGTCCGGGGAGCTGTTTTTT. It specifies CASSEVGTGSGELFF. The chain couples TRBV6-1 to TRBJ2-2; TRBD1 matches 9 bases. V lost 1 base and J lost 6; bases outside the gene matches: 3. Per germline, CDR1 MNHNS and CDR2 SASEGT. This CDR3 spans 15 amino acids.